Each of the 30 T cell receptor beta chains below was sequenced from the same sample in a study of T cell responses to AZD1222 COVID-19 vaccine. Profiled with immunoSEQ multiplex PCR; TCRdb holds only in-frame clones, not every one. The sample consists of 150,000 to 200,000 clones, 90% of them appearing once. Sequencing was performed on peripheral blood, taken on day 0 of AZD1222 vaccination. Every receptor here comes from an adult in good health.

The chain employs TRBV18 and TRBJ2-3; the match to TRBD1 covers 9 bases. The CDR3 length is 16 residues. The J segment lost 3 bases and the V segment lost 5 bases, leaving 9 bases of the junction unmatched. The germline gives CDR1 KGHSH, CDR2 LQKENI. CDR3 in amino acids: CASSANRQGGTDTQYF. In nucleotides, the CDR3 is TGTGCCAGCTCAGCGAACAGACAGGGGGGGACAGATACGCAGTATTTT.

The chain carries TRBV9 and TRBJ2-3; D is possibly TRBD2 (6 bases). Germline V CDR1 and CDR2: SGDLS, YYNGEE. Trimming stripped 4 bases from V and 4 bases from J, with 19 bases between. This CDR3 comprises 16 residues. CDR3 residues: CASSLKGLPPSDTQYF. The CDR3 coding sequence is TGTGCCAGCAGCCTAAAGGGACTTCCACCGTCAGATACGCAGTATTTT.

V is TRBV12-3 or TRBV12-4 and J is TRBJ2-7; no firm D call. The CDR3 totals 13 residues. V was trimmed by 2 bases and J by 4 bases, leaving 9 bases between them. CDR3 protein: CASSLQESYEQYF. The CDR3 coding sequence is TGTGCCAGCAGTTTACAGGAAAGTTACGAGCAGTACTTC.

This clone was recorded only once. The chain employs TRBV27 and TRBJ2-3; 13 nucleotides line up with TRBD2. This CDR3 has 15 residues. The ends lost 5 bases at V and 8 bases at J; junction bases unmatched: 7. CDR1 is MNHEY and CDR2 is SMNVEV in the germline V gene (reference sequence). CDR3 in DNA: TGTGCCAGCAGTCCCACTAGCGGGGGGGCCGGTACGCAGTATTTT. Translating it yields CASSPTSGGAGTQYF.

V gene TRBV27 combines with J gene TRBJ1-5; 10 bases fit TRBD1. Trimming cost V 7 bases and J 6 bases; bases outside gene matches: 9. The CDR3 has 15 residues. Per germline, CDR1 MNHEY and CDR2 SMNVEV (reference sequence). This CDR3 is CASKMTGGAGQPQHF. Here the CDR3 DNA reads TGTGCCAGCAAAATGACAGGGGGCGCGGGTCAGCCCCAGCATTTT.

The CDR3: CASSPGTVLLGNTIYF. DNA for the CDR3: TGTGCCAGCAGCCCAGGGACAGTCTTGCTGGGAAACACCATATATTTT. The chain combines TRBV27 with TRBJ1-3; 7 bases align to TRBD1. Germline-derived CDR1 and CDR2 are MNHEY and SMNVEV (reference sequence). The CDR3 is 16 amino acids. The J segment lost 4 bases and the V segment lost 6 bases, leaving 12 bases of the junction unmatched.

The chain has TRBV5-1 and TRBJ1-2, with TRBD1 matching over 7 bases. Germline V gene sequence: CDR1 SGHRS, CDR2 YFSETQ. The CDR3 runs to 14 residues. With 4 bases clipped from V and 2 bases from J, the junction kept 5 bases outside the gene matches. CDR3 sequence (DNA): TGCGCCAGCAGCCCGACAGGGCTCAACTATGGCTACACCTTC. This gives the protein CASSPTGLNYGYTF.

The chain couples TRBV4-3 to TRBJ1-2; 7 nucleotides match TRBD1. The CDR3 runs 16 residues. The germline CDR1 and CDR2 sequences are LGHNA and YSLEER. Trimming cost V 1 base and J 5 bases; bases outside gene matches: 10. The CDR3 DNA is TGCGCCAGCAGCCAAGTGGCTAAAGGGGGCAGGTATGGCTACACCTTC. Protein: CASSQVAKGGRYGYTF.

The V gene is TRBV7-9, the J gene TRBJ1-1; D perhaps matches TRBD1 (6 bases). CDR1 is SEHNR and CDR2 is FQNEAQ in the germline V gene (reference sequence). CDR3 size: 15 residues. V was clipped by 4 bases and J by 0 bases, with 12 bases between them. Here the CDR3 reads CASSSQGPMNTEAFF. CDR3 DNA: TGTGCCAGCAGCTCCCAGGGGCCGATGAACACTGAAGCTTTCTTT.

As DNA, the CDR3 is TGTGCCATCAGTGAGTCCGCGACAGGGGTCACCGGGGAGCTGTTTTTT. It is translated as CAISESATGVTGELFF. V gene TRBV10-3 combines with J gene TRBJ2-2; 8 bases align to TRBD1. Germline V CDR1 and CDR2: ENHRY, SYGVKD. V shed 0 bases, J shed 4 bases, and the junction held 4 bases outside the gene matches. This CDR3 spans 16 amino acids.

The CDR3 here is CASGSGAGGKETQYF. The DNA of the CDR3 is TGTGCTAGTGGTTCCGGGGCGGGGGGAAAAGAGACCCAGTACTTC. The V call is TRBV12-5, the J call TRBJ2-5; 8 nucleotides agree with TRBD2. After removal of 4 bases from V and 3 bases from J, the junction contained 7 bases not matched to a gene. This CDR3 is 15 amino acids long. Germline V CDR1 and CDR2: LGHNT, FRNRAP.

The rearrangement links TRBV29-1 to TRBJ2-3, with a possible D match to TRBD2 (6 bases). CDR1 and CDR2 (germline): SQVTM, ANQGSEA. This CDR3 has 13 residues. Between the trimmed V and J ends, which lost 3 bases and 3 bases, there was a span of 10 bases. This CDR3 is CSVDFGTTDTQYF. CDR3 nucleotide sequence: TGCAGCGTTGACTTCGGGACTACAGATACGCAGTATTTT.

The J gene is TRBJ1-5, the V gene TRBV6-1; D is uncertain. Between the trimmed V and J ends, which lost 0 bases and 5 bases, there was a span of 14 bases. Germline V gene lookup returns CDR1 MNHNS and CDR2 SASEGT. The CDR3 contains 16 residues. CDR3 DNA sequence: TGTGCCAGCAGTGAAGCCGCAATGAGTGAGTATCAGCCCCAGCATTTT. This encodes CASSEAAMSEYQPQHF.

The V and J genes are TRBV30 and TRBJ1-1; no clear D gene. CDR1 and CDR2 from the germline V gene are GTSNPN and SVGIG (reference sequence). This CDR3 is built from 14 residues. Between the trimmed V and J ends, which lost 1 base and 0 bases, there was a span of 9 bases. This CDR3 reads CAWSGRSMNTEAFF. Here the CDR3 DNA reads TGTGCCTGGAGTGGCCGCAGCATGAACACTGAAGCTTTCTTT.

V gene TRBV10-3 combines with J gene TRBJ2-3; D remains ambiguous. Germline values: CDR1 ENHRY, CDR2 SYGVKD. V dropped 2 bases and J dropped 4 bases, with 10 bases sitting between them. This CDR3 spans 14 amino acids. The CDR3 region is CAISEPVVSDTQYF. CDR3 nucleotide sequence: TGTGCCATCAGTGAGCCCGTGGTCTCAGATACGCAGTATTTT.

The chain links TRBV30 to TRBJ1-1; a possible D gene is TRBD1 (5 bases). The CDR3 loop spans 13 amino acids. Germline V gene sequence: CDR1 GTSNPN, CDR2 SVGIG (reference sequence). V lost 2 bases, J lost 4 bases, and 11 bases lay in between. CDR3 bases: TGTGCCTGGAGTAAAACCGGGGGCACTGAAGCTTTCTTT. It codes for CAWSKTGGTEAFF.

The chain has TRBV30 and TRBJ1-1; D is ambiguous. The CDR3 has 12 amino acids. V lost 3 bases to trimming and J lost 5 bases, with 10 bases between them. CDR1 and CDR2 from the germline V gene are GTSNPN and SVGIG (reference sequence). CDR3 loop: CAWRGEQTEAFF. The CDR3 DNA is TGTGCCTGGAGGGGTGAACAGACTGAAGCTTTCTTT.

The chain has TRBV18 and TRBJ2-7; D remains unclear. CDR1 is KGHSH and CDR2 is LQKENI in the germline V gene. This CDR3 comprises 13 residues. V was shortened by 4 bases and J by 3 bases, with 10 bases between the two germline ends. Here the CDR3 reads CASSRESIYEQYF. CDR3 in DNA: TGTGCCAGCTCACGGGAAAGCATCTACGAGCAGTACTTC.

This sequence joins TRBV27 and TRBJ1-3, with D possibly being TRBD1 (6 bases). V was shortened by 5 bases and J by 0 bases, with 11 bases between the two germline ends. Per germline, CDR1 MNHEY and CDR2 SMNVEV (reference sequence). The CDR3 is made up of 15 amino acids. The CDR3 is CASSPDRSSGNTIYF. CDR3 DNA: TGTGCCAGCAGTCCAGACAGGAGCTCTGGAAACACCATATATTTT.

This clone was detected once. This rearrangement joins TRBV5-4 to TRBJ2-5; D is perhaps TRBD1 (7 bases). The CDR3 has 14 amino acids. The V and J ends lost 6 bases and 2 bases respectively, with 14 bases between them. Germline CDR1 SGHNT, CDR2 YYREEE (reference sequence). The CDR3 nucleotides are TGTGCCAGCACAGGGGGGCTAAATCAAGAGACCCAGTACTTC. Its protein is CASTGGLNQETQYF.

The DNA for the CDR3 is TGTGCCGGTGGTGAGGGCTTCTCTGGAAACACCATATATTTT. This encodes CAGGEGFSGNTIYF. The J gene is TRBJ1-3, the V gene TRBV30; D not certain. V lost 8 bases and J 0 bases, leaving 14 bases between the germline ends. The CDR3 totals 14 residues. Germline V gene lookup returns CDR1 GTSNPN and CDR2 SVGIG (reference sequence). Complete variable domain (other parts from reference TRBV30 and TRBJ1-3): SQTIHQWPATLVQPVGSPLSLECTVEGTSNPNLYWYRQAAGRGLQLLFYSVGIGQISSEVPQNLSASRPQDRQFILSSKKLLLSDSGFYLCAGGEGFSGNTIYFGEGSWLTVV.

This chain connects TRBV7-2 to TRBJ2-2, with TRBD1 matching 7 bases. V lost 7 bases to trimming and J lost 2 bases; unmatched junction nucleotides: 4. This CDR3 spans 14 amino acids. Germline V gene data show CDR1 as SGHTA and CDR2 as FQGNSA. CDR3 bases: TGTGCCAGCAAAGGGACAGCTAACACCGGGGAGCTGTTTTTT. Translation gives CASKGTANTGELFF.

V and J are TRBV27 and TRBJ2-7; 8 bases are a match to TRBD1. The CDR3 sequence is 15 residues long. Trimming removed 3 bases from V and 2 bases from J; junction bases left unmatched: 6. From germline, CDR1 is MNHEY and CDR2 SMNVEV (reference sequence). The CDR3 protein is CASSFSTGATYEQYF. Here the CDR3 DNA reads TGTGCCAGCAGTTTCTCGACAGGGGCTACCTACGAGCAGTACTTC.

Worth noting for this clone: At one boundary the junction diverges from the germline segment, which might be a read error. The chain joins TRBV4-2 to TRBJ2-5; D gene ambiguous. Germline CDR1 and CDR2: LGHNA and YNFKEQ. The CDR3 has 13 residues. The CDR3 region is CASSQVRVEAQYF. The CDR3 DNA follows: TGTGCCAGCAGCCAAGTTAGGGTAGAGGCCCAGTACTTC.

This chain connects TRBV6-5 to TRBJ2-1, with D unclear. This CDR3 comprises 12 residues. Per the germline V gene, CDR1 is MNHEY and CDR2 is SVGAGI. Deletions cut 7 bases from V and 2 bases from J, with 6 bases between. The CDR3 nucleotides are TGTGCCAGCACAGCAGCCTACAATGAGCAGTTCTTC. Translation: CASTAAYNEQFF.

This chain connects TRBV7-3 to TRBJ1-6; D gene ambiguous. The ends were cut back, 8 bases at V and 7 bases at J, with 12 bases in the middle. Germline CDR1 reads SGHTA; CDR2 reads FQGTGA. The CDR3 is 13 residues long. CDR3 in amino acids: CASGETLNSPLHF. The CDR3 coding sequence is TGTGCCAGCGGCGAGACTTTGAATTCACCCCTCCACTTT.

This clone was counted a single time. The chain recombines TRBV24-1 with TRBJ1-2, with 7 positions matching TRBD1. V trimming: 2 bases; J trimming: 10 bases; junction bases outside the gene matches: 3. Germline CDR1 reads KGHDR; CDR2 reads SFDVKD. This CDR3 contains 12 residues. The CDR3 reads CATSDWGQIYTF. CDR3 DNA: TGTGCCACCAGTGATTGGGGACAGATCTACACCTTC.

This chain uses TRBV5-1 with TRBJ2-1; 13 bases are shared with TRBD2. Looked up from germline, CDR1 is SGHRS and CDR2 is YFSETQ. Unmatched junction bases numbered 15, after V lost 4 bases and J lost 2 bases. CDR3 length equals 20 residues. CDR3 in DNA: TGCGCCAGCAGCCCGGTGACTAGCGGGGGGTCACGCTCTCCCTACAATGAGCAGTTCTTC. It codes for CASSPVTSGGSRSPYNEQFF.

This clone was detected once. The chain has TRBV6-5 and TRBJ1-6; 11 nucleotides match TRBD1. The V segment lost 8 bases and the J segment 6 bases; nucleotides outside the gene matches: 6. CDR1 and CDR2 from the germline V gene are MNHEY and SVGAGI. The CDR3 is 15 amino acids. The DNA of the CDR3 is TGTGCCAGCGCGCCGGGACAGGGGGTTAATTCACCCCTCCACTTT. Its protein is CASAPGQGVNSPLHF.

This clone was recorded only once. This chain connects TRBV7-2 to TRBJ1-4; 9 bases fit TRBD1. Per germline, CDR1 SGHTA and CDR2 FQGNSA. Trimming removed 5 bases from V and 7 bases from J; junction bases left unmatched: 5. The CDR3 runs 14 residues. CDR3 loop: CASSAQGAREKLFF. The CDR3 nucleotides read TGTGCCAGCAGCGCACAGGGGGCGCGTGAAAAACTGTTTTTT.